The 3 T cell receptor beta chains listed next were all sequenced from one sample in a study of CD8 T cells in ankylosing spondylitis (dated by TCRdb to about 2017). Library preparation used 5' RACE. Sequencing instrument: Illumina HiSeq 2500. TCRdb trimmed public reads at Q25 via fastp, called clones via MiXCR and kept in-frame beta chains. Every CDR3 protein is listed once, alongside the most common genes and DNA of its rows. This sample holds 30,000 to 45,000 distinct CDR3 sequences; more than 9.5% were observed only once. The ten largest clones capture around 20% of the sample. Specimen: synovial fluid, either unsorted or a sorted T cell fraction (not recorded which). These receptors all stem from a male donor with ankylosing spondylitis.

This clonotype was observed at least ten times. J is TRBJ2-7 and V is TRBV7-9, with a possible D match to TRBD2 (5 bases). This CDR3 has 15 amino acids. Germline assignment: CDR1 SEHNR and CDR2 FQNEAQ (reference sequence). The germline V and J ends were trimmed by 10 bases and 9 bases, with 28 bases remaining between them. Written as DNA, the CDR3 is TGTGCCACCGAGAACCTAGCCCAAACCCGGATCGGGCAGTACTTC. Translating gives CATENLAQTRIGQYF.

The table lists this clonotype with many counts. The V gene is TRBV29-1, the J gene TRBJ1-1, with D tentatively TRBD1 (6 bases). The CDR3 length is 14 residues. Deletions cut 3 bases from V and 5 bases from J, with 16 bases between. CDR1 and CDR2 from the germline V gene are SQVTM and ANQGSEA. CDR3 sequence: CSVEKGGGGTEAFF. The CDR3, as DNA: TGCAGCGTTGAGAAGGGGGGCGGTGGGACTGAAGCTTTCTTT.

This clonotype was picked up a small number of times. The chain carries TRBV11-2 and TRBJ2-5, with D perhaps TRBD1 or TRBD2 (5 bases each). Germline V CDR1 and CDR2: SGHAT, FQNNGV. The CDR3 is made up of 15 amino acids. Trimming shortened V by 1 base and J by 3 bases, and 12 bases separated the two germline ends. In nucleotides, the CDR3 is TGTGCCAGCAGCTTAGTGGTTGTGGGGGAAGAGACCCAGTACTTC. This translates into CASSLVVVGEETQYF. Combining the CDR3 with reference TRBV11-2 and TRBJ2-5 gives the whole variable domain EAGVAQSPRYKIIEKRQSVAFWCNPISGHATLYWYQQILGQGPKLLIQFQNNGVVDDSQLPKDRFSAERLKGVDSTLKIQPAKLEDSAVYLCASSLVVVGEETQYFGPGTRLLVL.